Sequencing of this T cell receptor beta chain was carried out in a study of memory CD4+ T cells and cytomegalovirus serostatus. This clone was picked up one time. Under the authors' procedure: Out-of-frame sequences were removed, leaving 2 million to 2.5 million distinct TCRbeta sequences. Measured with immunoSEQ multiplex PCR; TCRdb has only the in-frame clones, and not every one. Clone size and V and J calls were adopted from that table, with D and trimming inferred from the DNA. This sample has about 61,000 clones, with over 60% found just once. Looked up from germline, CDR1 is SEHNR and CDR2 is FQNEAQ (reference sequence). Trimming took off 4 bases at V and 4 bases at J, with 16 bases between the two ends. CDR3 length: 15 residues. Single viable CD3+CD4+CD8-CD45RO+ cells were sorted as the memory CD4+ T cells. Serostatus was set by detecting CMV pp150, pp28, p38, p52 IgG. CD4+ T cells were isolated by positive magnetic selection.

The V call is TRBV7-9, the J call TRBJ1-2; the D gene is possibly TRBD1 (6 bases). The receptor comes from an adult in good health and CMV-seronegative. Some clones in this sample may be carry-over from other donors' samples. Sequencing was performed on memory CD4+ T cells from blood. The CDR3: CASSSRGRGGYGYTF. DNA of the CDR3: TGTGCCAGCAGCTCCAGGGGAAGGGGGGGCTATGGCTACACCTTC. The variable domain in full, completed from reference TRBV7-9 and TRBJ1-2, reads DTGVSQNPRHKITKRGQNVTFRCDPISEHNRLYWYRQTLGQGPEFLTYFQNEAQLEKSRLLSDRFSAERPKGSFSTLEIQRTEQGDSAMYLCASSSRGRGGYGYTFGSGTRLTVV.